This T cell receptor beta chain appears in the sequencing data of a study of metastatic and nonmetastatic thyroid tumors. At the level of the study: Repertoires of blood and of tissue (tumor or nodule) from malignant and benign thyroid patients were compared. Study-level findings and limits: Malignant thyroid tumors reportedly had TCR beta diversity that was significantly higher than in benign nodules, in blood and tumor.

No treatment of any kind had been given to any patient before thyroid surgery. Authors' analysis steps: Between-group CDR3 differences, defined by clinicopathological status, yielded a distant-metastasis classifier for papillary thyroid cancer. TCRdb re-called the PCR reads via MiXCR. TCRdb, rather than the study authors, made the V and J calls. The table includes tens of thousands of clones, around 17% detected once. CDR1 is SGHRS, CDR2 YFSETQ, per germline. CDR3 length equals 14 residues. Worth noting for this clone: Its specificity is unknown.

The specimen sequenced was blood. This chain links TRBV5-1 with TRBJ2-7, with a possible D match to TRBD2 (5 bases). The J call may be incorrect, as the DNA end agrees better with TRBJ2-4. The source of this sequence is a female donor with papillary thyroid cancer or a benign thyroid nodule (not recorded which). Some clones in this sample may be carry-over from other donors' samples. In nucleotides, the CDR3 is TGCGCCAGCAGCCCACAGCCGGGAACGGACATTCAGTACTTC. As protein: CASSPQPGTDIQYF.